A selection of T cell receptor beta chains follows, all from one sample in a study of blood T cell repertoires in COVID-19. Clones were sequenced by immunoSEQ multiplex PCR, and TCRdb holds only the in-frame ones, with some missing. The sample yields around 110,000 clones, 75% to 95% seen once. Sequenced input: peripheral blood. The receptors here all came from a human donor with active COVID-19. The donor label of this sample is uncertain. CDR3s include the opening cysteine and the closing phenylalanine or tryptophan. The D gene is left open where the match is weak. A row's size may be missing; if present it is once, few, many or a size class.

CDR3 length: 12
clone size: -
V gene: TRBV7-9
J gene: TRBJ2-1
D gene: TRBD1
CDR3 DNA: TGTGCCAGCAGCTTCCCCGGGACAGCGCAGTTCTTC
CDR3 protein: CASSFPGTAQFF

CDR3 length: 15
clone size: once
V gene: TRBV30
J gene: TRBJ1-5
D gene: TRBD1
CDR3 DNA: TGTGCCTGGAGTGTTGGGGGACAGGGGCCTCAGCCCCAGCATTTT
CDR3 protein: CAWSVGGQGPQPQHF

CDR3 length: 14
clone size: -
V gene: TRBV7-2
J gene: TRBJ2-7
D gene: -
CDR3 DNA: TGTGCCAGCAGCCACAGGGTCTCCCTGTACGAGCAGTACTTC
CDR3 protein: CASSHRVSLYEQYF

CDR3 length: 17
clone size: -
V gene: TRBV2
J gene: TRBJ1-6
D gene: TRBD1
CDR3 DNA: TGTGCCAGCAGGGGACAGTTCCCTTTTCAGGAAATTCCACCCCTCCACTTT
CDR3 protein: CASRGQFPFQEIPPLHF

CDR3 length: 15
clone size: -
V gene: TRBV7-9
J gene: TRBJ1-2
D gene: -
CDR3 DNA: TGTGCCAGCAGCTACAGGCGGGGACGGATCTATGGCTACACCTTC
CDR3 protein: CASSYRRGRIYGYTF

CDR3 length: 13
clone size: few
V gene: TRBV7-8
J gene: TRBJ2-4
D gene: -
CDR3 DNA: TGTGCCAGCAGCTACAGGGGGGAGGGCATTCAGTACTTC
CDR3 protein: CASSYRGEGIQYF

CDR3 length: 17
clone size: -
V gene: TRBV7-2
J gene: TRBJ1-2
D gene: TRBD1
CDR3 DNA: TGTGCCAGCAGCCCTTGGTCAGGGGGTACTCTTAACTATGGCTACACCTTC
CDR3 protein: CASSPWSGGTLNYGYTF

CDR3 length: 14
clone size: -
V gene: TRBV7-8
J gene: TRBJ1-4
D gene: TRBD1
CDR3 DNA: TGTGCCAGCAGCTTAGTCGGGACAGGTGAAAAACTGTTTTTT
CDR3 protein: CASSLVGTGEKLFF

CDR3 length: 14
clone size: -
V gene: TRBV29-1
J gene: TRBJ2-7
D gene: TRBD1
CDR3 DNA: TGCAGCGTTGAAACAGGGGGCAGCTCCTACGAGCAGTACTTC
CDR3 protein: CSVETGGSSYEQYF

CDR3 length: 14
clone size: -
V gene: TRBV3-1/TRBV3-2
J gene: TRBJ1-1
D gene: -
CDR3 DNA: TGTGCCAGCACCGACACAGGGCTGCGAGATGAAGCTTTCTTT
CDR3 protein: CASTDTGLRDEAFF

CDR3 length: 16
clone size: once
V gene: TRBV11-2
J gene: TRBJ2-6
D gene: -
CDR3 DNA: TGTGCCAGCAGCTTATTGTCCGGGTCTGGGGCCAACGTCCTGACTTTC
CDR3 protein: CASSLLSGSGANVLTF

CDR3 length: 15
clone size: -
V gene: TRBV5-1
J gene: TRBJ1-2
D gene: -
CDR3 DNA: TGCGCCAGCAGGGTTATAGGGGGAACTAACTATGGCTACACCTTC
CDR3 protein: CASRVIGGTNYGYTF

CDR3 length: 17
clone size: -
V gene: TRBV28
J gene: TRBJ1-3
D gene: TRBD1
CDR3 DNA: TGTGCCAGCAGTTTAACAGGGGGCGCGGGTGGAAGAAACACCATATATTTT
CDR3 protein: CASSLTGGAGGRNTIYF

CDR3 length: 16
clone size: many
V gene: TRBV10-3
J gene: TRBJ1-2
D gene: TRBD1
CDR3 DNA: TGTGCCATCAGTCCGGGACAGGAGATACTCAACTATGGCTACACCTTC
CDR3 protein: CAISPGQEILNYGYTF

CDR3 length: 15
clone size: -
V gene: TRBV7-3
J gene: TRBJ1-1
D gene: -
CDR3 DNA: TGTGCCAGCAGCCCGCAGGGTTCAGTGAACACTGAAGCTTTCTTT
CDR3 protein: CASSPQGSVNTEAFF

CDR3 length: 15
clone size: few
V gene: TRBV5-1
J gene: TRBJ2-7
D gene: TRBD2
CDR3 DNA: TGCGCCAGCAGCTCGTTAAGCGGGGAGGACTACGAGCAGTACTTC
CDR3 protein: CASSSLSGEDYEQYF

CDR3 length: 16
clone size: -
V gene: TRBV9
J gene: TRBJ2-5
D gene: -
CDR3 DNA: TGTGCCAGCAGCGTAGCTTTAGGGGGTATCCAAGAGACCCAGTACTTC
CDR3 protein: CASSVALGGIQETQYF

CDR3 length: 16
clone size: -
V gene: TRBV3-1/TRBV3-2
J gene: TRBJ2-3
D gene: TRBD1
CDR3 DNA: TGTGCCAGCAGCCCACAGGGGGTGACGGGCACAGATACGCAGTATTTT
CDR3 protein: CASSPQGVTGTDTQYF

CDR3 length: 11
clone size: -
V gene: TRBV29-1
J gene: TRBJ1-2
D gene: -
CDR3 DNA: TGCAGCGTAGCCCTTGGGAGGGGCTACACCTTC
CDR3 protein: CSVALGRGYTF

CDR3 length: 15
clone size: -
V gene: TRBV5-6
J gene: TRBJ1-1
D gene: TRBD1
CDR3 DNA: TGTGCCAGCAGCTTCTGGGACAGCATGAACACTGAAGCTTTCTTT
CDR3 protein: CASSFWDSMNTEAFF

CDR3 length: 14
clone size: -
V gene: TRBV5-1
J gene: TRBJ1-2
D gene: TRBD1
CDR3 DNA: TGCGCCAGCAGCTCGCGGACAGGGGGCGGTGGCTACACCTTC
CDR3 protein: CASSSRTGGGGYTF

CDR3 length: 16
clone size: -
V gene: TRBV15
J gene: TRBJ1-2
D gene: TRBD1
CDR3 DNA: TGTGCCACCAGCAGACCCTGGACAGGGGAAATTTATGGCTACACCTTC
CDR3 protein: CATSRPWTGEIYGYTF

CDR3 length: 17
clone size: -
V gene: TRBV3-1/TRBV3-2
J gene: TRBJ2-6
D gene: TRBD1
CDR3 DNA: TGTGCCAGCAGCCGGCAGGGGGCAAGAGCTGGGGCCAACGTCCTGACTTTC
CDR3 protein: CASSRQGARAGANVLTF

CDR3 length: 18
clone size: -
V gene: TRBV6-1
J gene: TRBJ1-1
D gene: -
CDR3 DNA: TGTGCCAGCAGTGATCTCCCCCCTTTGACTGACCCCCGGCCCCGAGCTTTCTTT
CDR3 protein: CASSDLPPLTDPRPRAFF

CDR3 length: 13
clone size: -
V gene: TRBV27
J gene: TRBJ1-2
D gene: -
CDR3 DNA: TGTGCCAGCAGTTTGTCAGATGACTATGGCTACACCTTC
CDR3 protein: CASSLSDDYGYTF

CDR3 length: 15
clone size: -
V gene: TRBV3-1/TRBV3-2
J gene: TRBJ2-5
D gene: -
CDR3 DNA: TGTGCCAGCAGCCAAGATTTGGGGACTCAAGAGACCCAGTACTTC
CDR3 protein: CASSQDLGTQETQYF

CDR3 length: 17
clone size: -
V gene: TRBV7-9
J gene: TRBJ2-2
D gene: TRBD1
CDR3 DNA: TGTGCCAGCAGCTTAGCTGTCAGGGGGAAATGGACCGGGGAGCTGTTTTTT
CDR3 protein: CASSLAVRGKWTGELFF

CDR3 length: 13
clone size: once
V gene: TRBV7-6
J gene: TRBJ2-7
D gene: -
CDR3 DNA: TGTGCCAGCAGCCGAGGTGTGAACTACGAGCAGTACTTC
CDR3 protein: CASSRGVNYEQYF

CDR3 length: 14
clone size: -
V gene: TRBV6-5
J gene: TRBJ1-5
D gene: -
CDR3 DNA: TGTGCCAGCAGCCTGGGGGGGGATGATCAGCCCCAGCATTTT
CDR3 protein: CASSLGGDDQPQHF

CDR3 length: 13
clone size: -
V gene: TRBV6-5
J gene: TRBJ1-2
D gene: -
CDR3 DNA: TGTGCCAGCAGACGTAGCGTTAACTATGGCTACACCTTC
CDR3 protein: CASRRSVNYGYTF

CDR3 length: 15
clone size: -
V gene: TRBV5-4
J gene: TRBJ2-5
D gene: -
CDR3 DNA: TGTGCCAGCAGCTTGGGCCCAACCGGCCAAGAGACCCAGTACTTC
CDR3 protein: CASSLGPTGQETQYF

CDR3 length: 17
clone size: -
V gene: TRBV7-9
J gene: TRBJ1-1
D gene: -
CDR3 DNA: TGTGCCAGCAGCCCTATTGGCGGGGCGCCAGTGAACACTGAAGCTTTCTTT
CDR3 protein: CASSPIGGAPVNTEAFF

CDR3 length: 15
clone size: -
V gene: TRBV19
J gene: TRBJ1-5
D gene: -
CDR3 DNA: TGTGCCAGTAGTATAGCGGGGGGACCCAATCAGCCCCAGCATTTT
CDR3 protein: CASSIAGGPNQPQHF

CDR3 length: 15
clone size: -
V gene: TRBV19
J gene: TRBJ1-2
D gene: -
CDR3 DNA: TGTGCCAGTAGTCCAAAGACAGGCCCTAACTATGGCTACACCTTC
CDR3 protein: CASSPKTGPNYGYTF

CDR3 length: 15
clone size: once
V gene: TRBV2
J gene: TRBJ2-2
D gene: -
CDR3 DNA: TGTGCCAGCAGTAGGGGGATCCGCCAAACCGGGGAGCTGTTTTTT
CDR3 protein: CASSRGIRQTGELFF

CDR3 length: 18
clone size: -
V gene: TRBV5-1
J gene: TRBJ2-2
D gene: TRBD1
CDR3 DNA: TGCGCCAGCAGCTATGGACAGGGGGCGAAGGTAGACGCCGGGGAGCTGTTTTTT
CDR3 protein: CASSYGQGAKVDAGELFF

CDR3 length: 16
clone size: -
V gene: TRBV27
J gene: TRBJ1-5
D gene: -
CDR3 DNA: TGTGCCAGCAGTTTAATCTCGGGACAACTCAATCAGCCCCAGCATTTT
CDR3 protein: CASSLISGQLNQPQHF

CDR3 length: 18
clone size: -
V gene: TRBV4-1
J gene: TRBJ2-1
D gene: TRBD2
CDR3 DNA: TGCGCCAGCAGCCAAACTCGTGTGGGACTACCGGGCTACAATGAGCAGTTCTTC
CDR3 protein: CASSQTRVGLPGYNEQFF

CDR3 length: 14
clone size: -
V gene: TRBV20-1
J gene: TRBJ2-2
D gene: TRBD1
CDR3 DNA: TGCAGTGCTAGTCGACAGGGTAGGATCGGGGAGCTGTTTTTT
CDR3 protein: CSASRQGRIGELFF

CDR3 length: 15
clone size: -
V gene: TRBV9
J gene: TRBJ2-7
D gene: TRBD1
CDR3 DNA: TGTGCCAGCAGGGGCTTCGGGACAGGGTCAAACGAGCAGTACTTC
CDR3 protein: CASRGFGTGSNEQYF

CDR3 length: 16
clone size: -
V gene: TRBV6-5
J gene: TRBJ2-2
D gene: TRBD2
CDR3 DNA: TGTGCCAGCAGTTACCAAGCGGGGGGCCCCACCGGGGAGCTGTTTTTT
CDR3 protein: CASSYQAGGPTGELFF

CDR3 length: 15
clone size: -
V gene: TRBV4-3
J gene: TRBJ1-1
D gene: -
CDR3 DNA: TGCGCCAGCAGCCAAGATTTACAGGGATTGCCTGAAGCTTTCTTT
CDR3 protein: CASSQDLQGLPEAFF

CDR3 length: 16
clone size: -
V gene: TRBV7-2
J gene: TRBJ1-5
D gene: -
CDR3 DNA: TGTGCCAGCAGCTTAGAGAGGGCAGGGGCCAATCAGCCCCAGCATTTT
CDR3 protein: CASSLERAGANQPQHF

CDR3 length: 17
clone size: -
V gene: TRBV7-8
J gene: TRBJ1-1
D gene: TRBD1
CDR3 DNA: TGTGCCAGCAGCTTCCAGCGCAACAGGGGAATGAACACTGAAGCTTTCTTT
CDR3 protein: CASSFQRNRGMNTEAFF